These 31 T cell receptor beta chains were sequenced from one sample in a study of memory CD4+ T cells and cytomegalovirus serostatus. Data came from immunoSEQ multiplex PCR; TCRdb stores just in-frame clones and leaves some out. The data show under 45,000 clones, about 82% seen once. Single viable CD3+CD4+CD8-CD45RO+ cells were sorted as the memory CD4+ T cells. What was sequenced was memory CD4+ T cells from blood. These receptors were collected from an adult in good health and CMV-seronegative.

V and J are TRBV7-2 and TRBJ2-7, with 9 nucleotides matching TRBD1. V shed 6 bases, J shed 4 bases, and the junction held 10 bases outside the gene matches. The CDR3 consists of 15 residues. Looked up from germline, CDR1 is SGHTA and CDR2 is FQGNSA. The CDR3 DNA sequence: TGTGCCAGCAGGGGAGGGGGACAGGGAGGGTACGAGCAGTACTTC. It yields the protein CASRGGGQGGYEQYF.

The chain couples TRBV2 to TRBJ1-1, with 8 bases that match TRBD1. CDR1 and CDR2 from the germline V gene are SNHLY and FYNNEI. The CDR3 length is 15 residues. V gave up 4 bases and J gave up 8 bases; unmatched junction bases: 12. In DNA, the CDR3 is TGTGCCAGCAGTGTTCGGATTAATGGACAGGGCGAAGCTTTCTTT. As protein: CASSVRINGQGEAFF.

The CDR3 loop is CASSLVGTDWKLWDEQFF. In nucleotides, the CDR3 is TGTGCCAGCAGCTTAGTAGGGACGGACTGGAAACTCTGGGATGAGCAGTTCTTC. The V gene is TRBV7-9, the J gene TRBJ2-1; D may match TRBD1 or TRBD2 (5 bases each). The CDR3 sequence is 18 residues long. Trimming stripped 1 base from V and 8 bases from J, with 24 bases between. Germline CDR1 reads SEHNR; CDR2 reads FQNEAQ (reference sequence).

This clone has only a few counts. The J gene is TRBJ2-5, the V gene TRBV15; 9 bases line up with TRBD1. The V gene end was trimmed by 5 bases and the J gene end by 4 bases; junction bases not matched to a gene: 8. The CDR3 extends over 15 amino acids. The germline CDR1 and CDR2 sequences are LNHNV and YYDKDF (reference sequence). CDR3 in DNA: TGTGCCACCAGCCAGGCGACAGGGGGAGGAGAGACCCAGTACTTC. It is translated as CATSQATGGGETQYF.

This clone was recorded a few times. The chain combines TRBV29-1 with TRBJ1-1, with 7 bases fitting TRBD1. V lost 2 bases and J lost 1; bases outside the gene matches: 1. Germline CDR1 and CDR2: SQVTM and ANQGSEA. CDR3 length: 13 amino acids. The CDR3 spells CSVERQGNTEAFF. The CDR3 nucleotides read TGCAGCGTTGAAAGACAGGGGAACACTGAAGCTTTCTTT.

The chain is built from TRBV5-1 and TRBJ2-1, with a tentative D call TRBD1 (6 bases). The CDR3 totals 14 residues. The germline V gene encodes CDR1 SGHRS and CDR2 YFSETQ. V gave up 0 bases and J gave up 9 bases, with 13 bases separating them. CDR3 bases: TGCGCCAGCAGCTTGGTCACAGGGCTGGGTGAGCAGTTCTTC. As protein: CASSLVTGLGEQFF. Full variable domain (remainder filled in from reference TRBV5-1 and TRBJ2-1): KAGVTQTPRYLIKTRGQQVTLSCSPISGHRSVSWYQQTPGQGLQFLFEYFSETQRNKGNFPGRFSGRQFSNSRSEMNVSTLELGDSALYLCASSLVTGLGEQFFGPGTRLTVL.

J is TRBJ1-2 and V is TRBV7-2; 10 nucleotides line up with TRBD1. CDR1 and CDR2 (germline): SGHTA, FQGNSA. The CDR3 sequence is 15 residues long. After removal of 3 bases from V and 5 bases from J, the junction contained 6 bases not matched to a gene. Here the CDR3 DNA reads TGTGCCAGCAGCTTCACCGGGACAGGGGTTTATGGCTACACCTTC. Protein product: CASSFTGTGVYGYTF.

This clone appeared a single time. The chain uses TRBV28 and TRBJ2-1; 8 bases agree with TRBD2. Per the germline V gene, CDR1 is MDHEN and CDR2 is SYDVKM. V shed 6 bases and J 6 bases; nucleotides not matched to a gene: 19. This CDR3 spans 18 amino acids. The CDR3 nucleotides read TGTGCCAGCAGACTAGGGACCGGTTTCAGCGGGAGCAGCAATGAGCAGTTCTTC. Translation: CASRLGTGFSGSSNEQFF. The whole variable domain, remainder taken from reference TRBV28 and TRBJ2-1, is DVKVTQSSRYLVKRTGEKVFLECVQDMDHENMFWYRQDPGLGLRLIYFSYDVKMKEKGDIPEGYSVSREKKERFSLILESASTNQTSMYLCASRLGTGFSGSSNEQFFGPGTRLTVL.

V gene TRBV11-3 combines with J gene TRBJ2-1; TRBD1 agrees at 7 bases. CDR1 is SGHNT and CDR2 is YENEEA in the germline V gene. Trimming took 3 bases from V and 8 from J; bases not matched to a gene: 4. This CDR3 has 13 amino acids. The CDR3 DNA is TGTGCCAGCAGCTTCAACAGGGGTGATGAGCAGTTCTTC. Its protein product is CASSFNRGDEQFF. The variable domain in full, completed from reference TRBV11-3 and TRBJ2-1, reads EAGVVQSPRYKIIEKKQPVAFWCNPISGHNTLYWYLQNLGQGPELLIRYENEEAVDDSQLPKDRFSAERLKGVDSTLKIQPAELGDSAVYLCASSFNRGDEQFFGPGTRLTVL.

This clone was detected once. The CDR3 nucleotides read TGTGCCAGTTCCCCTCACTCAGCCCTGTATGGCTACACCTTC. Its protein product is CASSPHSALYGYTF. The chain combines TRBV19 with TRBJ1-2; D is undetermined. CDR1 is LNHDA, CDR2 SQIVND, per germline (reference sequence). The CDR3 contains 14 residues. Trimming took 8 bases from V and 5 from J, leaving 18 bases between them.

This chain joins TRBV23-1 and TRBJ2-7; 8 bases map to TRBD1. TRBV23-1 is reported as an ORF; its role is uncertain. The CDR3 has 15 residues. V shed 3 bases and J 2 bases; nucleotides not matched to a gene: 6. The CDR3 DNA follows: TGCGCCAGCAGTCAGGGACAGGAAAAGACCTACGAGCAGTACTTC. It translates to CASSQGQEKTYEQYF.

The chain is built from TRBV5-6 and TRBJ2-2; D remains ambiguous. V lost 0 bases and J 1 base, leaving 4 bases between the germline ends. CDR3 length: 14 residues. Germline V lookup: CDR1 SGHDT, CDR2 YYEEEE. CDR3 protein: CASSLVGNTGELFF. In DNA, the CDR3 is TGTGCCAGCAGCTTGGTTGGGAACACCGGGGAGCTGTTTTTT.

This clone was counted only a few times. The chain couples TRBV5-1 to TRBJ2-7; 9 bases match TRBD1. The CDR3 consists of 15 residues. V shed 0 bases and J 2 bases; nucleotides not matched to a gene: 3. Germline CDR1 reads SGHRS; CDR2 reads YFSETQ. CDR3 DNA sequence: TGCGCCAGCAGCTTGGCCGGGACAGGGCCCTACGAGCAGTACTTC. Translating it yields CASSLAGTGPYEQYF.

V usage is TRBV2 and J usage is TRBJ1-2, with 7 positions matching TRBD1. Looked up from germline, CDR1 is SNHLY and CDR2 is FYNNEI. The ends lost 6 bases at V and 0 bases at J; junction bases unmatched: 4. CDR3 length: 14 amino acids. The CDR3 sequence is CASRKGQSNYGYTF. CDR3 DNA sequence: TGTGCCAGCAGGAAGGGACAGTCTAACTATGGCTACACCTTC.

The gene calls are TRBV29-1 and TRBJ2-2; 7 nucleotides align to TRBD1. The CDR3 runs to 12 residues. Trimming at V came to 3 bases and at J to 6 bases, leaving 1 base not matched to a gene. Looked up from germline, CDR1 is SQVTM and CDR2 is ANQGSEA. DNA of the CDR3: TGCAGCGTTGACCAGGGGGCCGGGGAGCTGTTTTTT. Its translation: CSVDQGAGELFF.

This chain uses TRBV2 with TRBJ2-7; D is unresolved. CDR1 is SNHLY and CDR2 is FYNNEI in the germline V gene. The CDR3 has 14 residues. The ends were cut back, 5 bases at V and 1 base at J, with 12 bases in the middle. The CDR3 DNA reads TGTGCCAGCAGTCTGACTGAGATTTCCTACGAGCAGTACTTC. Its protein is CASSLTEISYEQYF.

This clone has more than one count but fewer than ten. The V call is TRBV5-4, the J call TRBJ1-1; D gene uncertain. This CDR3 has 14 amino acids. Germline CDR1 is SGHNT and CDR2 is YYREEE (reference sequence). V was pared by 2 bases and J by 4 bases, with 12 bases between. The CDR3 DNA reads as TGTGCCAGCAGCTTAACCGCGGGTCTCACTGAAGCTTTCTTT. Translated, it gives CASSLTAGLTEAFF.

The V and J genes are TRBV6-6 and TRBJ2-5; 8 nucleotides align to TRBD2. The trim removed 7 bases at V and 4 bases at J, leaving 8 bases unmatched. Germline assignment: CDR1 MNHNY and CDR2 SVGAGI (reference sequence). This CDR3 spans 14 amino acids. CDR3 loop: CASTLPSGRETQYF. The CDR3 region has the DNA TGTGCCAGCACTTTACCCAGCGGGAGAGAGACCCAGTACTTC.

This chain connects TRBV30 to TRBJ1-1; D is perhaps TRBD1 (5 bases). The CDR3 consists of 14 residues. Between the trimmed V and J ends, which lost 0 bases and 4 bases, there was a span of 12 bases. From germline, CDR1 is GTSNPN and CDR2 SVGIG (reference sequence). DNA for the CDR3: TGTGCCTGGAGTGTATTAGCGGGGGGCACTGAAGCTTTCTTT. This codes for CAWSVLAGGTEAFF. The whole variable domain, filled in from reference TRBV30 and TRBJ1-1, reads SQTIHQWPATLVQPVGSPLSLECTVEGTSNPNLYWYRQAAGRGLQLLFYSVGIGQISSEVPQNLSASRPQDRQFILSSKKLLLSDSGFYLCAWSVLAGGTEAFFGQGTRLTVV.

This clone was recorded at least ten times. The CDR3 here is CASSGRDLDEQYF. The CDR3, as DNA: TGTGCCAGCAGCGGCAGGGATTTGGACGAGCAGTACTTC. The rearrangement joins TRBV7-9 to TRBJ2-7; D is possibly TRBD1 (5 bases). Germline CDR1 and CDR2: SEHNR and FQNEAQ (reference sequence). CDR3 size: 13 residues. V lost 5 bases to trimming and J lost 5 bases, with 13 bases between them.

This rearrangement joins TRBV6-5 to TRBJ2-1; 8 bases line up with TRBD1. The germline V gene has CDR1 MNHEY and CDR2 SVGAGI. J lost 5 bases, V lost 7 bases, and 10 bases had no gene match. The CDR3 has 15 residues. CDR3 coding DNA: TGTGCCAGCACCAGACAGGGGCCGAGGGACAATGAGCAGTTCTTC. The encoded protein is CASTRQGPRDNEQFF.

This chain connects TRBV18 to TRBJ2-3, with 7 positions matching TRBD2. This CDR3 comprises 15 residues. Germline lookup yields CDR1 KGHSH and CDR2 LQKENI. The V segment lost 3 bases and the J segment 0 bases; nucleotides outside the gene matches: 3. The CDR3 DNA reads TGTGCCAGCTCACCGGTGGGACTAAGCACAGATACGCAGTATTTT. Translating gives CASSPVGLSTDTQYF.

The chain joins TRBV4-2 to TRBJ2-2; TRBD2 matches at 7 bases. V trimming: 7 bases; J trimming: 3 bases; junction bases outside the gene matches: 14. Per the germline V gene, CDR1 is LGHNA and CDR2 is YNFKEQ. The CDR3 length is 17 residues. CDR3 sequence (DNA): TGTGCCAGCAACAAAGTTCGGGAGCGGGGAGACACCGGGGAGCTGTTTTTT. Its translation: CASNKVRERGDTGELFF.

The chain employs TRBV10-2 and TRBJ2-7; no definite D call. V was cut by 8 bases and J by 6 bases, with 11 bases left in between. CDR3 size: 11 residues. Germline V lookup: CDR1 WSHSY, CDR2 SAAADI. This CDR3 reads CASAASGEQYF. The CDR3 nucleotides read TGCGCCAGCGCCGCCAGTGGCGAGCAGTACTTC.

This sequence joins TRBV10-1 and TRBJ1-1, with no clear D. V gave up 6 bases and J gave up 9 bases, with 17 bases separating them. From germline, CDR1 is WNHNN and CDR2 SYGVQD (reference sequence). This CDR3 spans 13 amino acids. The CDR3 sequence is CASSETGPTKAFF. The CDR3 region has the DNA TGCGCCAGCAGCGAAACCGGGCCGACGAAAGCTTTCTTT.

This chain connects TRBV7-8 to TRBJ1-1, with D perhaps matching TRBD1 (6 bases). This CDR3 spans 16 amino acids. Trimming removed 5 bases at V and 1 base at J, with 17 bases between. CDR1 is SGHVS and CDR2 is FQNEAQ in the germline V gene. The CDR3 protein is CASSLAWGGANTEAFF. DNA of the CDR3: TGTGCCAGCAGCCTCGCATGGGGGGGCGCGAACACTGAAGCTTTCTTT.

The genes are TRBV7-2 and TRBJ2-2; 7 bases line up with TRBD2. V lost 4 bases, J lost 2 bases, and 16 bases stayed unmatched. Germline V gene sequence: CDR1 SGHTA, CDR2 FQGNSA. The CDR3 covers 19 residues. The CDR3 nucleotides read TGTGCCAGCAGCTATTCCGGGACTACCACCGGGGGTAACACCGGGGAGCTGTTTTTT. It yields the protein CASSYSGTTTGGNTGELFF.

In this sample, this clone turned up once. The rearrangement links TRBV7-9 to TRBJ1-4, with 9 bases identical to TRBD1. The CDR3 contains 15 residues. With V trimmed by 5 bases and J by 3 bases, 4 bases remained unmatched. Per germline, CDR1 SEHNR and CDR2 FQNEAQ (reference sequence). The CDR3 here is CASSPRTGANEKLFF. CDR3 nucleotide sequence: TGTGCCAGCAGCCCTCGGACAGGGGCTAATGAAAAACTGTTTTTT.

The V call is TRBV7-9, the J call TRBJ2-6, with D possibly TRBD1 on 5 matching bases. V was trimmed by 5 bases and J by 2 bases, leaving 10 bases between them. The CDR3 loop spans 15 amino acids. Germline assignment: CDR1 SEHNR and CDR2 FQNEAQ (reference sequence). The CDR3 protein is CASSPQGTGANVLTF. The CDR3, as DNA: TGTGCCAGCAGCCCCCAGGGAACTGGGGCCAACGTCCTGACTTTC.

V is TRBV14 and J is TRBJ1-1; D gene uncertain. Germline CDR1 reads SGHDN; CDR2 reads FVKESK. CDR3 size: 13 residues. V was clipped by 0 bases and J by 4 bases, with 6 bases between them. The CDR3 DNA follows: TGTGCCAGCAGCCAAGATTGGGTCACTGAAGCTTTCTTT. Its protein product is CASSQDWVTEAFF. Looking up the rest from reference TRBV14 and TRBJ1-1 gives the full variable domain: EAGVTQFPSHSVIEKGQTVTLRCDPISGHDNLYWYRRVMGKEIKFLLHFVKESKQDESGMPNNRFLAERTGGTYSTLKVQPAELEDSGVYFCASSQDWVTEAFFGQGTRLTVV.

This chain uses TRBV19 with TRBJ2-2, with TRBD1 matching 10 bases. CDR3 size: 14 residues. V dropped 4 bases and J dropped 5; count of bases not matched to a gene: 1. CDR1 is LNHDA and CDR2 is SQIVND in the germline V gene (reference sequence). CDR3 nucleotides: TGTGCCAGTAGTAAGGGACAGGGGACCGGGGAGCTGTTTTTT. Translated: CASSKGQGTGELFF.